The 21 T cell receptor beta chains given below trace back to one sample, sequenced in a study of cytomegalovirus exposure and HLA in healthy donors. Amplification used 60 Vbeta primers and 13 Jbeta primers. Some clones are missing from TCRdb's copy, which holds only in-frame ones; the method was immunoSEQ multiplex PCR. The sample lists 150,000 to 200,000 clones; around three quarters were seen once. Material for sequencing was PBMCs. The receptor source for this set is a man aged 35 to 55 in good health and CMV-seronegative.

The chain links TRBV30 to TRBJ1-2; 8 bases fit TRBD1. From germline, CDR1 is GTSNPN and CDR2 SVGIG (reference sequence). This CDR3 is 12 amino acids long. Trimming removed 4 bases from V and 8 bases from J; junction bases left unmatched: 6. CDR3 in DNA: TGTGCCTGGACAGGGGGCCTGCGGGGCTACACCTTC. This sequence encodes CAWTGGLRGYTF.

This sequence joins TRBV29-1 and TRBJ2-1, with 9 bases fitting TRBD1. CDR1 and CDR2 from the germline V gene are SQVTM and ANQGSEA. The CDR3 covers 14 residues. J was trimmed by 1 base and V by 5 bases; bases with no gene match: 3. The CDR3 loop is CSVIGQGSYNEQFF. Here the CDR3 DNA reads TGCAGCGTTATTGGACAGGGGTCCTACAATGAGCAGTTCTTC.

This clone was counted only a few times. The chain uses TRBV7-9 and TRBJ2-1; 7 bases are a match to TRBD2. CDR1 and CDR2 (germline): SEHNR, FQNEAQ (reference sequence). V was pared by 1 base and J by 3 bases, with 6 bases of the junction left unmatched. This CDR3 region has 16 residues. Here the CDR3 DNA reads TGTGCCAGCAGCTTAGGAGCTGGACTAGACTACAATGAGCAGTTCTTC. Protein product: CASSLGAGLDYNEQFF.

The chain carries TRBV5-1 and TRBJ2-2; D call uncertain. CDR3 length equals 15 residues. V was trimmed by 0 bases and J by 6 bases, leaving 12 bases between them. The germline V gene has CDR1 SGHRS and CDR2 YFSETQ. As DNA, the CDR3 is TGCGCCAGCAGCTTGGCCGGTCCCGGGTCCGGGGAGCTGTTTTTT. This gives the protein CASSLAGPGSGELFF. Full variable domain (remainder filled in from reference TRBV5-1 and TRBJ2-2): KAGVTQTPRYLIKTRGQQVTLSCSPISGHRSVSWYQQTPGQGLQFLFEYFSETQRNKGNFPGRFSGRQFSNSRSEMNVSTLELGDSALYLCASSLAGPGSGELFFGEGSRLTVL.

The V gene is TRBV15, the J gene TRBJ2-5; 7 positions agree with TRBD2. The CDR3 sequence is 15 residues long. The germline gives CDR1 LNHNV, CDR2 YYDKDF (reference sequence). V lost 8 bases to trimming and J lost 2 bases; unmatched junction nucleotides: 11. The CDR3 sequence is CATGSSGSPQETQYF. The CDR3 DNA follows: TGTGCCACCGGATCTAGCGGTTCGCCACAAGAGACCCAGTACTTC.

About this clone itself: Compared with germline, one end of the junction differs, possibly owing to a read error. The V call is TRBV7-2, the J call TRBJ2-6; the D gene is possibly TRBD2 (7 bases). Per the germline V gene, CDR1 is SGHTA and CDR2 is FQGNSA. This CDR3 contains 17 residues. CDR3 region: CASSLMGGGAGANGLTF. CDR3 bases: TGTGCCAGCAGCTTAATGGGAGGGGGAGCTGGGGCCAACGGCCTGACTTTC.

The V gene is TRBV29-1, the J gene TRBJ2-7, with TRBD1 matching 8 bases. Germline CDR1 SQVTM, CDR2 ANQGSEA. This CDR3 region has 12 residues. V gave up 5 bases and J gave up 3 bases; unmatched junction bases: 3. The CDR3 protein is CSVKGTGYEQYF. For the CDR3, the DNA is TGCAGCGTTAAGGGGACAGGCTACGAGCAGTACTTC.

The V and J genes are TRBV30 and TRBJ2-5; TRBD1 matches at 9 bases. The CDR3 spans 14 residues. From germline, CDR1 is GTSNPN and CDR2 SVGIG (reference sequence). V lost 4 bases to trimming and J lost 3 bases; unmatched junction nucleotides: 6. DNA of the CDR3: TGTGCCTGGACCACAGGGGGCGGCGAAGAGACCCAGTACTTC. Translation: CAWTTGGGEETQYF.

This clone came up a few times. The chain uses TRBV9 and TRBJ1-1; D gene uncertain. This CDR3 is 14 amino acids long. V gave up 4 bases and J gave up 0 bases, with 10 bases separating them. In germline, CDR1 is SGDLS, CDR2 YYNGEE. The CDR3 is CASSPHGVNTEAFF. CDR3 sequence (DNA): TGTGCCAGCAGCCCCCACGGGGTGAACACTGAAGCTTTCTTT.

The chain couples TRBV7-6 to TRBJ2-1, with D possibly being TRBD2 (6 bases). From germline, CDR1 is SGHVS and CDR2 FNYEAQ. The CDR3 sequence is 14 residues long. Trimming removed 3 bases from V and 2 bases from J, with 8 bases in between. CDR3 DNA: TGTGCCAGCAGCTTCGGCGGGGCCTACAATGAGCAGTTCTTC. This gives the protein CASSFGGAYNEQFF.

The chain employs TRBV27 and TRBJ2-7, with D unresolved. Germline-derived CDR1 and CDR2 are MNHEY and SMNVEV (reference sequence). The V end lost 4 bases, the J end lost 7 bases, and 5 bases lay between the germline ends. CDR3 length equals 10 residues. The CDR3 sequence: CASSSGEQYF. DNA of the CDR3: TGTGCCAGCAGTTCCGGGGAGCAGTACTTC.

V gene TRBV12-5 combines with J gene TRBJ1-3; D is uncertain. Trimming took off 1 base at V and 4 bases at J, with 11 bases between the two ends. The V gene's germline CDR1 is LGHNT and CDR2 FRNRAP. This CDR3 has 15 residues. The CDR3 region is CASGLGSSVGNTIYF. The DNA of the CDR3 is TGTGCTAGTGGTTTGGGGTCGAGTGTCGGAAACACCATATATTTT. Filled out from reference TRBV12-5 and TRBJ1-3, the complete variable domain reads DARVTQTPRHKVTEMGQEVTMRCQPILGHNTVFWYRQTMMQGLELLAYFRNRAPLDDSGMPKDRFSAEMPDATLATLKIQPSEPRDSAVYFCASGLGSSVGNTIYFGEGSWLTVV.

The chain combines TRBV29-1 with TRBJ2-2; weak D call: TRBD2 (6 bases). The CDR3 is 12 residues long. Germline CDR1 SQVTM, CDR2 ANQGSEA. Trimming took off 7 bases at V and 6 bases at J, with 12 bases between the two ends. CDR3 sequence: CSAESGAGELFF. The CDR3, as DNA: TGCAGCGCTGAGTCGGGAGCCGGGGAGCTGTTTTTT.

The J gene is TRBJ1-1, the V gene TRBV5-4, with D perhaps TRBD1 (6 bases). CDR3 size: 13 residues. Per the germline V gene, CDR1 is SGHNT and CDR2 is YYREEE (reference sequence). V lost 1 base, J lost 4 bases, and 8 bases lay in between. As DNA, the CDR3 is TGTGCCAGCAGCTTGCAGGGGAGCACTGAAGCTTTCTTT. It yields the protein CASSLQGSTEAFF.

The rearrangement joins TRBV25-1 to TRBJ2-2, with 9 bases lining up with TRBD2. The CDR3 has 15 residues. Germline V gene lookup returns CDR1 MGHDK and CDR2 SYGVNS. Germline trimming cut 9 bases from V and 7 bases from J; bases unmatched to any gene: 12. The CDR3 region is CASSEPGLALGELFF. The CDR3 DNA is TGTGCCAGTAGCGAACCAGGACTAGCGCTCGGGGAGCTGTTTTTT.

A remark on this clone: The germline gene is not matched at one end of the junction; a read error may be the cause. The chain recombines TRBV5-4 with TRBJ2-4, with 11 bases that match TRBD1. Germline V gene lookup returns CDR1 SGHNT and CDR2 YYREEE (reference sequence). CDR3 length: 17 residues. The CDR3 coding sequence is TGTGCCAGCAGCCACCAACCCGGACAGGGGGCCAAAAACAGTCAGTACTTC. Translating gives CASSHQPGQGAKNSQYF.

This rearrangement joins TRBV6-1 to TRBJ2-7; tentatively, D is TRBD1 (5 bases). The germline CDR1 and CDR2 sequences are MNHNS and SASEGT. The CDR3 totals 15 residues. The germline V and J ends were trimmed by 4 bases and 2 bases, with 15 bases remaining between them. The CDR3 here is CASSGGQGTTYEQYV. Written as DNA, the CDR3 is TGTGCCAGCAGTGGGGGCCAGGGCACAACCTACGAGCAGTACGTC.

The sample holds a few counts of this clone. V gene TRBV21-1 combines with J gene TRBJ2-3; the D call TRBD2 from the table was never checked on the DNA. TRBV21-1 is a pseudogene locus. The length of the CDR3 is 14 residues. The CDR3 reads CASSTDSSTDTQYF. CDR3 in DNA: TGTGCCAGCAGCACAGACTCTAGCACAGATACGCAGTATTTT.

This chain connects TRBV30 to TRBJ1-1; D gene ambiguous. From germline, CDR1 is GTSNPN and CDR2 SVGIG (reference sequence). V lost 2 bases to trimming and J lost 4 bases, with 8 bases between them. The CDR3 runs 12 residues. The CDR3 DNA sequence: TGTGCCTGGAGTTGGGAGGGCACTGAAGCTTTCTTT. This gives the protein CAWSWEGTEAFF. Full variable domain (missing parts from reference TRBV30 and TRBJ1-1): SQTIHQWPATLVQPVGSPLSLECTVEGTSNPNLYWYRQAAGRGLQLLFYSVGIGQISSEVPQNLSASRPQDRQFILSSKKLLLSDSGFYLCAWSWEGTEAFFGQGTRLTVV.

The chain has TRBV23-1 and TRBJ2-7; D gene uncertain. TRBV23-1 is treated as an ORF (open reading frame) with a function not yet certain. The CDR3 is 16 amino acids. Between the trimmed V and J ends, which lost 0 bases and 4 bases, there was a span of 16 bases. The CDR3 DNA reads TGCGCCAGCAGTCAATCGGGTAGCCCGAACCCTTACGAGCAGTACGTC. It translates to CASSQSGSPNPYEQYV.

The CDR3 reads CASSIVSTRNQPQHF. Written as DNA, the CDR3 is TGTGCCAGTAGTATAGTGAGCACTCGCAATCAGCCCCAGCATTTT. The chain has TRBV19 and TRBJ1-5; D is ambiguous. V lost 1 base and J 2 bases, leaving 9 bases between the germline ends. Germline V lookup: CDR1 LNHDA, CDR2 SQIVND (reference sequence). CDR3 size: 15 residues.